Following are 24 T cell receptor beta chains from one sample sequenced in a study of cytomegalovirus exposure and HLA in healthy donors. The study ran its PCR with 60 Vbeta and 13 Jbeta primers. Using immunoSEQ multiplex PCR, the repertoire was profiled, and TCRdb retains in-frame clones only, with some absent. Found here are just under 150,000 clones, roughly 76% of them singletons; the top ten hold under 3%. The specimen sequenced was PBMCs. Source of these receptors: a woman in her twenties or thirties in good health and CMV-seronegative.

The rearrangement uses TRBV18 and TRBJ2-3; a weak D match, TRBD1 (5 bases). The CDR3 extends over 13 amino acids. Trimming left V 6 bases short and J 6 bases short, with 13 bases between. Germline CDR1 KGHSH, CDR2 LQKENI. The CDR3 spells CASSQTAADTQYF. The DNA of the CDR3 is TGTGCCAGCTCCCAGACAGCCGCCGATACGCAGTATTTT.

This clone was observed a single time. The rearrangement uses TRBV28 and TRBJ2-3, with unresolved D. This CDR3 is built from 12 residues. Trimming removed 6 bases at V and 0 bases at J, with 4 bases between. Germline CDR1 is MDHEN and CDR2 is SYDVKM. The CDR3: CASRESTDTQYF. In nucleotides, the CDR3 is TGTGCCAGCAGGGAGAGCACAGATACGCAGTATTTT.

The genes are TRBV7-9 and TRBJ2-2; 9 bases agree with TRBD2. The J segment lost 6 bases and the V segment lost 3 bases, leaving 8 bases of the junction unmatched. Per germline, CDR1 SEHNR and CDR2 FQNEAQ (reference sequence). This CDR3 comprises 16 residues. The chain's CDR3 is CASSFLAGGPSGELFF. The CDR3 DNA follows: TGTGCCAGCAGCTTTCTCGCGGGAGGGCCGTCCGGGGAGCTGTTTTTT.

This clone was picked up one time. V gene TRBV6-1 combines with J gene TRBJ2-3; perhaps TRBD2 as D (5 bases). This CDR3 has 14 residues. Per germline, CDR1 MNHNS and CDR2 SASEGT. V was cut by 6 bases and J by 3 bases, with 13 bases left in between. The CDR3 here is CASRTGTSTDTQYF. CDR3 in DNA: TGTGCCAGCAGGACGGGAACCTCGACAGATACGCAGTATTTT.

This clone was picked up one time. J is TRBJ1-1 and V is TRBV23-1, with D perhaps TRBD1 (5 bases). TRBV23-1 is treated as an ORF (open reading frame) with a function not yet certain. Trimming removed 4 bases at V and 7 bases at J, with 19 bases between. The CDR3 is 15 residues long. CDR3 coding DNA: TGCGCCAGCAGTCTTTCCGGGACTGGGTTTTGTGAAGCTTTCTTT. As protein: CASSLSGTGFCEAFF.

CDR3 sequence (DNA): TGTGCCAGCAGGACAAGCTCCTACGAGCAGTACTTC. This translates into CASRTSSYEQYF. The V gene is TRBV27, the J gene TRBJ2-5, with unresolved D. The J call may be wrong; the DNA end is better matched by TRBJ2-7. Germline values: CDR1 MNHEY, CDR2 SMNVEV (reference sequence). The CDR3 is made up of 12 amino acids.

The chain has TRBV7-2 and TRBJ2-5; 7 bases map to TRBD1. The V segment lost 1 base and the J segment 1 base; nucleotides outside the gene matches: 0. Germline-derived CDR1 and CDR2 are SGHTA and FQGNSA. This CDR3 has 14 amino acids. CDR3 DNA sequence: TGTGCCAGCAGCTTAGGGACAGGCCAAGAGACCCAGTACTTC. It translates to CASSLGTGQETQYF.

The chain uses TRBV18 and TRBJ2-7; D might be TRBD1 (6 bases). Germline CDR1 and CDR2: KGHSH and LQKENI. The length of the CDR3 is 16 residues. Trimming stripped 3 bases from V and 2 bases from J, with 17 bases between. Written as DNA, the CDR3 is TGTGCCAGCTCACCGAACAGGGTCGGAACGGCCTACGAGCAGTACTTC. This translates into CASSPNRVGTAYEQYF.

V usage is TRBV18 and J usage is TRBJ2-3; D is ambiguous. This CDR3 has 14 residues. V was trimmed by 7 bases and J by 1 base, leaving 12 bases between them. Germline CDR1 and CDR2: KGHSH and LQKENI. CDR3: CASCIGHRTDTQYF. The CDR3 DNA follows: TGTGCCAGCTGCATTGGGCACCGCACAGATACGCAGTATTTT.

The chain employs TRBV7-8 and TRBJ2-3; TRBD2 matches 9 bases. With 2 bases clipped from V and 3 bases from J, the junction kept 3 bases outside the gene matches. The CDR3 totals 15 residues. The V gene's germline CDR1 is SGHVS and CDR2 FQNEAQ. The CDR3 region has the DNA TGTGCCAGCAGCTTACTAGCGGGGATAACAGATACGCAGTATTTT. It yields the protein CASSLLAGITDTQYF.

The rearrangement joins TRBV12-5 to TRBJ2-5; TRBD2 matches 11 bases. Germline CDR1 reads LGHNT; CDR2 reads FRNRAP. With V trimmed by 1 base and J by 5 bases, 12 bases remained unmatched. The CDR3 is 18 amino acids. This chain's CDR3 is CASGLAVLSGGATETQYF. The CDR3 DNA follows: TGTGCTAGTGGTTTGGCGGTCCTTAGCGGGGGGGCCACGGAGACCCAGTACTTC.

The V call is TRBV7-3, the J call TRBJ1-2; 9 bases map to TRBD1. The CDR3 spans 13 residues. With 5 bases clipped from V and 7 bases from J, the junction kept 5 bases outside the gene matches. Germline V CDR1 and CDR2: SGHTA, FQGTGA. The chain's CDR3 is CASSPGQGLGYTF. The CDR3 nucleotides read TGTGCCAGCAGCCCCGGACAGGGGCTTGGCTACACCTTC.

The CDR3 here is CASSLAPSSGNTIYF. Here the CDR3 DNA reads TGCGCCAGCAGCTTGGCGCCGAGCTCTGGAAACACCATATATTTT. The chain joins TRBV5-1 to TRBJ1-3; D is undetermined. Trimming shortened V by 0 bases and J by 0 bases, and 7 bases separated the two germline ends. Germline CDR1 and CDR2: SGHRS and YFSETQ. The CDR3 loop spans 15 amino acids.

This chain joins TRBV7-3 and TRBJ2-1; tentatively, D is TRBD2 (7 bases). CDR1 is SGHTA, CDR2 FQGTGA, per germline. V lost 2 bases and J 6 bases, leaving 17 bases between the germline ends. The CDR3 length is 16 residues. The CDR3 here is CASSLQQGLLRNEQFF. The CDR3 nucleotides read TGTGCCAGCAGCTTACAACAGGGACTACTACGCAATGAGCAGTTCTTC.

Only a few counts were recorded for this clone. This chain links TRBV7-9 with TRBJ2-7; D is unresolved. This CDR3 comprises 11 residues. CDR1 is SEHNR and CDR2 is FQNEAQ in the germline V gene (reference sequence). The V gene lost 5 bases and the J gene lost 6 bases, with 8 bases spanning the gap. The CDR3 bases are TGTGCCAGCAGCATATACGGCGAGCAGTACTTC. Encoded protein: CASSIYGEQYF.

This chain joins TRBV21-1 and TRBJ2-5; no DNA check was done on the table's D call, TRBD2. TRBV21-1 is flagged as a pseudogene. CDR3 length equals 17 residues. The CDR3 sequence: CASSKGARGRDQETQYF. In nucleotides, the CDR3 is TGTGCCAGCAGCAAAGGGGCCCGGGGAAGGGACCAAGAGACCCAGTACTTC.

This clone was counted a single time. The CDR3 bases are TGCGCCAGCAGTGTGTATCGGGAGGGCACCGGGGAGCTGTTTTTT. Residues: CASSVYREGTGELFF. The rearrangement uses TRBV10-2 and TRBJ2-2; 8 bases agree with TRBD2. Per the germline V gene, CDR1 is WSHSY and CDR2 is SAAADI. The junction had 5 bases not matched to a gene; V was cut back by 4 bases and J by 4 bases. The CDR3 has 15 residues.

This clone has more than one count but fewer than ten. The CDR3 DNA is TGTGCCAGCAGCTCACAGGGGGACACTGAAGCTTTCTTT. Protein product: CASSSQGDTEAFF. V gene TRBV7-2 combines with J gene TRBJ1-1; 8 nucleotides agree with TRBD1. This CDR3 is 13 amino acids long. Trimming at V came to 4 bases and at J to 3 bases, leaving 1 base not matched to a gene. Germline V gene sequence: CDR1 SGHTA, CDR2 FQGNSA. Complete variable domain (other parts from reference TRBV7-2 and TRBJ1-1): GAGVSQSPSNKVTEKGKDVELRCDPISGHTALYWYRQSLGQGLEFLIYFQGNSAPDKSGLPSDRFSAERTGGSVSTLTIQRTQQEDSAVYLCASSSQGDTEAFFGQGTRLTVV.

CDR3 DNA sequence: TGTGCCAGCTCACCCGGACAGGGGGCCCACGAGCAGTACTTC. Its translation: CASSPGQGAHEQYF. The V and J genes are TRBV18 and TRBJ2-7, with 11 bases matching TRBD1. Germline CDR1 reads KGHSH; CDR2 reads LQKENI. The CDR3 has 14 residues. Unmatched junction bases numbered 3, after V lost 3 bases and J lost 5 bases.

J is TRBJ2-7 and V is TRBV19; TRBD1 aligns across 7 bases. V trimming: 5 bases; J trimming: 0 bases; junction bases outside the gene matches: 7. Germline V gene sequence: CDR1 LNHDA, CDR2 SQIVND (reference sequence). CDR3 length: 15 residues. CDR3 region: CASSFYRGGSYEQYF. The DNA for the CDR3 is TGTGCCAGTAGTTTCTACAGGGGCGGCTCCTACGAGCAGTACTTC.

This chain connects TRBV28 to TRBJ1-6, with D possibly being TRBD1 (5 bases). This CDR3 contains 14 residues. V lost 8 bases and J 10 bases, leaving 18 bases between the germline ends. CDR1 is MDHEN and CDR2 is SYDVKM in the germline V gene. The CDR3 DNA is TGTGCCAGCCACCGGGGGAGGGAGTCCTCACCCCTCCACTTT. Protein sequence: CASHRGRESSPLHF.

This rearrangement joins TRBV5-1 to TRBJ2-5, with 7 bases aligning to TRBD2. The closer fit of TRBJ2-7 to the DNA end suggests the J call may be wrong. Germline V gives CDR1 SGHRS, CDR2 YFSETQ. The CDR3 loop spans 14 amino acids. For the CDR3, the DNA is TGCGCCAGCAGCCGGGGGGTCAGCTCCTACGAGCAGTACTTC. Amino acids: CASSRGVSSYEQYF.

The rearrangement uses TRBV28 and TRBJ2-7; tentative D call: TRBD2 (6 bases). Deletions cut 6 bases from V and 11 bases from J, with 17 bases between. The CDR3 runs to 12 residues. Germline V gene sequence: CDR1 MDHEN, CDR2 SYDVKM. The CDR3 bases are TGTGCCAGCAGCTCGGGGAGACTAGGCAAGTACTTC. Protein product: CASSSGRLGKYF.

This clone showed up just a few times. The gene calls are TRBV5-5 and TRBJ2-1; tentative D call: TRBD1 (6 bases). Per the germline V gene, CDR1 is SGHKS and CDR2 is YYEKEE (reference sequence). CDR3 length equals 15 residues. Trimming stripped 5 bases from V and 0 bases from J, with 12 bases between. The CDR3 DNA follows: TGTGCCAGCAGACACACAGGGAGCTCCTACAATGAGCAGTTCTTC. Amino acid sequence: CASRHTGSSYNEQFF.